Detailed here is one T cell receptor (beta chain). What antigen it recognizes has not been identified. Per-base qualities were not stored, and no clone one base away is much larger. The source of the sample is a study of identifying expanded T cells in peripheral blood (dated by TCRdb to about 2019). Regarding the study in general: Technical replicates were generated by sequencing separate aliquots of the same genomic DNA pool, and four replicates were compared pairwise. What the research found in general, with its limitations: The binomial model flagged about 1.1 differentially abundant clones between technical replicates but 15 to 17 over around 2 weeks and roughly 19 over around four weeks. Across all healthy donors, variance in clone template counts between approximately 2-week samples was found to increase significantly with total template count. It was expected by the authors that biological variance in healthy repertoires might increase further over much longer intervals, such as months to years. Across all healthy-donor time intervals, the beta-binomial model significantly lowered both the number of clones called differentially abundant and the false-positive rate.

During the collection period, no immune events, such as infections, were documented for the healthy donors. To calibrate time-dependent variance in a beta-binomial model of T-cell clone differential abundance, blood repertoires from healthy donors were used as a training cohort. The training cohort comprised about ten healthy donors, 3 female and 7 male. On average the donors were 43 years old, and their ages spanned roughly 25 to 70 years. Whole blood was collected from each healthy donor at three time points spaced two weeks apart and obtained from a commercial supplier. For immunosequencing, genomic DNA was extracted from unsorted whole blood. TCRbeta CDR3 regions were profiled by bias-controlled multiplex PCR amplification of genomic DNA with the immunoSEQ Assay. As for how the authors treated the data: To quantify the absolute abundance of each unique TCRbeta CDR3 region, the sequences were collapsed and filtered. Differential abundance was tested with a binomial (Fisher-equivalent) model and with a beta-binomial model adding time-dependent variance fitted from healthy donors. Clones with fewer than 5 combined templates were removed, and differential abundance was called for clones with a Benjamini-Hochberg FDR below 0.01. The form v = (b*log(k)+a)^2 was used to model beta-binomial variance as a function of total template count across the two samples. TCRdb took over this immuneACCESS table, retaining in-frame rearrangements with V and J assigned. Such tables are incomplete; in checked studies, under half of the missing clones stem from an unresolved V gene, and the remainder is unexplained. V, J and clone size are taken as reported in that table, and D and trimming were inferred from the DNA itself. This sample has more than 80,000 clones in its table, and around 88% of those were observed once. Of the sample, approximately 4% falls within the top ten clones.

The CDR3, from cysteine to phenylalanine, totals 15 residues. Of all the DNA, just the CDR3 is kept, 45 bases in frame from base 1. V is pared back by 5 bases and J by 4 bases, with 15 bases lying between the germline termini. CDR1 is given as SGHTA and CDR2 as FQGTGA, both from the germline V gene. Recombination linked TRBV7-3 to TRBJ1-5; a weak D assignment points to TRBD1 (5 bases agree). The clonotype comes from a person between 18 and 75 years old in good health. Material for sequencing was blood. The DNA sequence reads TGTGCCAGCAGCCAAGGGACGGGGATGAATCAGCCCCAGCATTTT. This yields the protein CASSQGTGMNQPQHF.